What follows is one T cell receptor (beta chain) and its context. The antigen is undetermined. Every specimen provided 1-10 million cryopreserved PBMC before DNA extraction took place. These data belong to a study of long-term antiretroviral therapy in people with HIV. Whole-study results and caveats: Pre-ART expanded clones dominated the repertoire at every time point. Neither ART adherence, viral resistance nor therapy changes were documented.

Researchers ran immunoSEQ v3.0 at survey level. Generated by immunoSEQ multiplex PCR, the TCRdb table keeps only in-frame clones and is missing some. The sample lists roughly 44,000 clones, about 95% seen once, with less than 3.5% in the top ten. The V gene lost 1 base and the J gene lost 6 bases, with 13 bases spanning the gap. This CDR3 has 14 residues. CDR1 and CDR2 from the germline V gene are SGHTA and FQGNSA. Source: unsorted PBMCs, taken 3.7 years after starting antiretroviral therapy. The receptor comes from a woman in her forties or fifties with HIV. The chain uses TRBV7-2 and TRBJ2-7; D not resolved. The CDR3 nucleotides are TGTGCCAGCAGCTTAGGCACTCGTTTCTCCGAGCAGTACTTC. This codes for CASSLGTRFSEQYF.